This TCR beta chain was documented in a study of T cells after posttransplantation cyclophosphamide listed by TCRdb under 2016. Study-wide context: The study tracked T cell repertoire reconstitution by TRB sequencing after myeloablative bone marrow transplantation using posttransplantation cyclophosphamide as GVHD prophylaxis. Public TRB sequences were queried against a database of over 3,000 sequences associated with responses to pathogens, tumor antigens, self-antigens and alloantigens. Antigen receptor sequencing covered samples from roughly 40 PTCy-treated patients and around 16 of their related bone marrow donors. Up to 3 additional blood samples from 2 to 5.2 years after transplant were also TRB-sequenced in 3 patients, as was pretransplant blood from 4 patients. TRA and TRB clonality were tightly correlated in several samples, so subsequent TCR analyses focused on TRB only. Blood from all 35 or so PTCy patients who had 1-year posttransplant specimens underwent TRB sequencing.

Overall study results and their limits: The TRB repertoires of T cells infiltrating skin or GI tract showed only limited overlap with the TRB repertoires of T cells in blood. Donor-recipient similarity was low at 1-2 months but increased during the first year, and donor CD8+ memory clones often dominated later blood repertoires. Across 40 to 55 patients, TRB clonality was highly associated with recipient CMV seropositivity and CMV reactivation, and PTCy diversity was similar to diversity in CNI/methotrexate controls.

TRB sequencing was run on genomic DNA with either the immunoSEQ assay at survey resolution or the hsTCRB kit. Regarding the original processing steps: The immunoSEQ software handled the initial read processing, while the LymphoSeq R package was used for the repertoire analyses. Clonality was computed as 1 minus normalized Shannon entropy; Gini coefficient was also calculated for each TRB dataset. To infer phenotypes in unsorted samples, TRB sequences from sorted subsets of the recipient or donor were mapped onto the unsorted samples of the same recipient. TCRdb holds this immuneACCESS table with in-frame rearrangements only. Some clones are missing; in checked studies, unresolved V genes explain under half, and the rest has no known cause. V, J and clone size are those of that table, while D and trimming were read from the DNA. The sample has 40,000 to 45,000 clones on record, with no singletons. Roughly 2.3% of the sample is held by the ten biggest clonotypes.

This clone appeared many times. It lacks a known antigen. No base-level quality is on record; no much larger clone is a single base apart. Peripheral blood samples were provided by related bone marrow donors on the day of marrow donation. Peripheral blood and bone marrow mononuclear cells were isolated by Ficoll-Hypaque density centrifugation and were cryopreserved. The sequence derives from a man aged 40-49 years in good health, CMV-negative, and a related stem cell transplant donor. Specimen: PBMCs.

The CDR3 has the sequence CASSLDGSDTQYF. Read as DNA, the sequence is TGTGCCAGCAGCTTAGATGGCTCAGATACGCAGTATTTT. Here the chain combines TRBV7-9 and TRBJ2-3, with no reliable assignment of the D segment. The germline V gene (reference sequence) specifies SEHNR as CDR1 and FQNEAQ as CDR2. V and J lose 1 base and 4 bases, and a span of 6 bases separates them. CDR3 length: 13 amino acids, cysteine to phenylalanine. The retained sequence is limited to the CDR3, 39 bases, with the frame set at the first base.